This T cell receptor beta chain was documented in a study of blood T cell repertoires in COVID-19. For the study at large: In each case, the material was cDNA or gDNA derived from T cells, B-cell-depleted T cells, or PBMCs.

The assay was immunoSEQ multiplex PCR, and TCRdb's table has in-frame clones only and misses some. This sample has 250,000 or so clones, with 85% to 90% found just once. Germline V gene sequence: CDR1 MNHEY, CDR2 SVGEGT. Trimming at V came to 6 bases and at J to 8 bases, leaving 12 bases not matched to a gene. CDR3 size: 16 residues. This clonotype originated in a woman aged 40-49 years who had recovered from COVID-19. Sequencing input: peripheral blood. The chain combines TRBV6-2 or TRBV6-3 with TRBJ2-1; 11 nucleotides line up with TRBD2. CDR3 amino acids: CASSPVPTSGSHEQFF. The CDR3, as DNA: TGTGCCAGCAGCCCAGTCCCCACTAGCGGGAGCCATGAGCAGTTCTTC.